Shown below are 31 T cell receptor beta chains from a single sample sequenced in a study of T cell clusters in autoimmune cytopenias (dated by TCRdb to about 2019). TCRdb lists the instrument as Illumina MiSeq. TRB rearrangements were amplified by multiplex PCR following a touch-down protocol, with the TRB-A and TRB-B primer pools mixed in one tube. TCRdb reprocessed the reads and provides one entry for every CDR3 protein sequence; no DNA is given. The sample's records list fewer than 6,500 distinct CDR3 sequences. Roughly 8% of the sample belongs to the ten largest clones. TRB amplification used about 230 ng of peripheral blood genomic DNA, some 38,000 genome equivalents, per sample. These records were also assigned to another study, of T cell repertoires in aging, cancer and after chemotherapy.

What was sequenced was peripheral blood. These receptors originate from a human donor in good health.

The chain joins TRBV6-5 to TRBJ1-1. The CDR3 runs 14 residues. Germline CDR1 is MNHEY and CDR2 is SVGAGI. CDR3 residues: CASSYSNSGTEAFF.

This chain joins TRBV11-2 and TRBJ1-2; TCRdb gives TRBD1 as the D gene, but with no DNA this cannot be confirmed. The germline V gene encodes CDR1 SGHAT and CDR2 FQNNGV. The CDR3 consists of 14 residues. The CDR3 reads CASSPGTGDYGYTF.

The chain uses TRBV20-1 and TRBJ2-6; TCRdb gives TRBD2 as the D gene, but with no DNA this cannot be confirmed. The V gene's germline CDR1 is DFQATT and CDR2 SNEGSKA (reference sequence). The CDR3 has 19 residues. CDR3 region: CSARDLLGRGRAGANVLTF.

V gene TRBV12-3 or TRBV12-4 combines with J gene TRBJ2-3; the D gene TCRdb calls, TRBD1, cannot be checked with no DNA. CDR3 length: 14 residues. CDR3 region: CASSLQGGSDTQYF.

This clonotype is identified as medium-sized from frequency. The chain couples TRBV27 to TRBJ2-1. Germline-derived CDR1 and CDR2 are MNHEY and SMNVEV (reference sequence). The length of the CDR3 is 14 residues. CDR3: CASSLGGTYNEQFF.

According to its frequency, this clonotype is medium-sized (0.01 to 0.1%). The rearrangement uses TRBV29-1 and TRBJ2-1; TCRdb picks TRBD2, but there is no DNA to check that call. The CDR3 sequence is 13 residues long. Germline V gives CDR1 SQVTM, CDR2 ANQGSEA. CDR3 sequence reads: CSAKGLVSVEQFF.

The chain uses TRBV5-6 and TRBJ2-6; TCRdb lists TRBD1, though no DNA is available to test this call. This CDR3 region has 15 residues. Germline CDR1 reads SGHDT; CDR2 reads YYEEEE. The CDR3 protein is CASSLGTTGANVLTF.

By frequency, this clonotype is medium-sized. The CDR3 region is CASSQDRASNTGELFF. The rearrangement joins TRBV6-6 to TRBJ2-2; TCRdb outputs TRBD1, but without DNA this stays unchecked. CDR1 is MNHNY and CDR2 is SVGAGI in the germline V gene (reference sequence). There are 16 residues in the CDR3.

This clonotype is called medium-sized based on its frequency. This chain joins TRBV5-6 and TRBJ1-4; TCRdb's D call of TRBD1 is untestable without DNA. This CDR3 is 14 amino acids long. CDR1 SGHDT and CDR2 YYEEEE come from the germline V gene. CDR3 protein: CASAGYEKGEKLFF.

The V and J genes are TRBV19 and TRBJ1-5; there is no DNA to check the TCRdb D call of TRBD1. Per germline, CDR1 LNHDA and CDR2 SQIVND (reference sequence). This CDR3 is 15 amino acids long. CDR3: CASSLSTGVGQPQHF.

The chain combines TRBV15 with TRBJ1-6; lacking DNA, the TRBD1 call made by TCRdb goes unchecked. Germline V gives CDR1 LNHNV, CDR2 YYDKDF (reference sequence). The CDR3 spans 16 residues. This chain's CDR3 is CATSRTPGQGNSPLHF.

The chain recombines TRBV6-6 with TRBJ1-1; TCRdb picks TRBD1, but there is no DNA to check that call. This CDR3 has 14 amino acids. Germline CDR1 MNHNY, CDR2 SVGAGI (reference sequence). The CDR3 protein is CASSYAARATEAFF.

According to its frequency, this clonotype is medium-sized (0.01 to 0.1%). The chain carries TRBV29-1 and TRBJ1-1; no DNA is available, so the TRBD1 call from TCRdb remains unchecked. Looked up from germline, CDR1 is SQVTM and CDR2 is ANQGSEA. This CDR3 is built from 12 residues. The CDR3 sequence is CSGTGVNTEAFF.

CDR3 residues: CASTGTGIEGNTEAFF. V and J are TRBV10-3 and TRBJ1-1; the TRBD1 assignment by TCRdb is unverifiable without DNA. Germline-derived CDR1 and CDR2 are ENHRY and SYGVKD. This CDR3 has 16 residues.

This chain links TRBV27 with TRBJ2-1. Per germline, CDR1 MNHEY and CDR2 SMNVEV (reference sequence). CDR3 size: 13 residues. The CDR3 sequence is CASSRRMANEQFF.

The rearrangement links TRBV6-1 to TRBJ2-5; no DNA is available, so the TRBD1 call from TCRdb remains unchecked. The CDR3 loop spans 14 amino acids. The germline V gene encodes CDR1 MNHNS and CDR2 SASEGT. The CDR3 sequence is CASRGQGRKETQYF.

The chain carries TRBV27 and TRBJ2-1; without DNA, the TCRdb call of TRBD2 cannot be checked. CDR3 length: 18 amino acids. The germline V gene encodes CDR1 MNHEY and CDR2 SMNVEV (reference sequence). This CDR3 reads CASTLWAHGGSSYNEQFF.

The chain employs TRBV6-5 and TRBJ1-3; no DNA is available, so the TRBD1 call from TCRdb remains unchecked. Germline assignment: CDR1 MNHEY and CDR2 SVGAGI. The CDR3 totals 16 residues. The CDR3 is CASRQRTGASGNIIYF.

Here the CDR3 reads CASSATDFSGNTIYF. V and J are TRBV19 and TRBJ1-3. The germline V gene encodes CDR1 LNHDA and CDR2 SQIVND (reference sequence). The CDR3 is made up of 15 amino acids.

V is TRBV27 and J is TRBJ2-3; the TCRdb call, TRBD1, lacks DNA for checking. CDR1 and CDR2 from the germline V gene are MNHEY and SMNVEV (reference sequence). The CDR3 spans 13 residues. The CDR3 spells CASSSPGGDTQYF.

This chain uses TRBV6-1 with TRBJ1-1. Germline V lookup: CDR1 MNHNS, CDR2 SASEGT. This CDR3 has 14 residues. CDR3: CASTGRLVNTEAFF.

The chain carries TRBV6-1 and TRBJ1-4; the TCRdb call, TRBD1, lacks DNA for checking. Germline V gives CDR1 MNHNS, CDR2 SASEGT. The CDR3 loop spans 18 amino acids. CDR3 sequence: CASSEAYSGVTTNEKLFF.

V is TRBV29-1 and J is TRBJ2-1; without DNA, the TCRdb call of TRBD1 cannot be checked. Per the germline V gene, CDR1 is SQVTM and CDR2 is ANQGSEA. CDR3 length: 14 residues. CDR3 in amino acids: CSVYTGVVENEQFF.

This clonotype registers medium-sized (0.01 to 0.1%) by frequency. The chain's CDR3 is CSVHTLGLADADTQYF. The rearrangement joins TRBV29-1 to TRBJ2-3; the D call from TCRdb, TRBD2, cannot be confirmed without DNA. This CDR3 has 16 amino acids. Germline CDR1 reads SQVTM; CDR2 reads ANQGSEA.

The chain is built from TRBV5-3 and TRBJ1-6. TRBV5-3 is sorted into the ORF group, with uncertain function. The CDR3 spans 15 residues. This CDR3 reads CARSLAPAGHSPLHF.

This clonotype shows up as medium-sized by frequency. V usage is TRBV7-6 and J usage is TRBJ2-2; absent DNA, TCRdb's TRBD1 call cannot be checked. Germline CDR1 and CDR2: SGHVS and FNYEAQ. The length of the CDR3 is 13 residues. CDR3 amino acids: CASSFTGVGELFF.

This rearrangement joins TRBV19 to TRBJ1-4; TCRdb selects TRBD1, and the lack of DNA leaves this call unchecked. In germline, CDR1 is LNHDA, CDR2 SQIVND (reference sequence). The CDR3 is 15 residues long. The CDR3 is CASSSRTGGKEKLFF.

This clonotype is deemed medium-sized (0.01 to 0.1%) by its frequency. The chain has TRBV29-1 and TRBJ1-1. This CDR3 is 12 amino acids long. The germline V gene encodes CDR1 SQVTM and CDR2 ANQGSEA. CDR3 region: CSVWMGSTEAFF. Full variable domain (outside the CDR3, taken from reference TRBV29-1 and TRBJ1-1): SAVISQKPSRDICQRGTSLTIQCQVDSQVTMMFWYRQQPGQSLTLIATANQGSEATYESGFVIDKFPISRPNLTFSTLTVSNMSPEDSSIYLCSVWMGSTEAFFGQGTRLTVV.

This chain links TRBV6-5 with TRBJ1-6. Germline CDR1 reads MNHEY; CDR2 reads SVGAGI. CDR3 length: 14 residues. Here the CDR3 reads CASSADGDYSPLHF.

By frequency, this clonotype registers medium-sized. The chain recombines TRBV29-1 with TRBJ1-2; TCRdb returns TRBD1, unconfirmable since there is no DNA. The germline CDR1 and CDR2 sequences are SQVTM and ANQGSEA. The CDR3 is 13 amino acids. CDR3 sequence reads: CSVPGTANYGYTF.

In terms of frequency, this clonotype is medium-sized. The V call is TRBV29-1, the J call TRBJ1-3; the D gene TCRdb calls, TRBD1, cannot be checked with no DNA. The CDR3 runs 14 residues. The germline V gene encodes CDR1 SQVTM and CDR2 ANQGSEA. This chain's CDR3 is CSVMEGASGNTIYF.